Below, one TCR beta chain is given with its context. This specimen comes from a study of blood T cell repertoires in COVID-19. Study-level background: Spain, Italy and the United States supplied samples that represented acute and convalescent COVID-19. Sample material is recorded as cDNA or gDNA derived from T cells, B-cell-depleted T cells, or PBMCs.

In the original workflow: Amplification with reference gene primers provided the estimates of nucleated cell counts. Method: immunoSEQ multiplex PCR; TCRdb's copy keeps in-frame clones and lacks some. V, J and clone size are taken as reported in that table, and D and trimming were inferred from the DNA itself. This sample has 150,000 or so clones, with over 80% found just once. This CDR3 contains 12 residues. With V trimmed by 8 bases and J by 2 bases, 5 bases remained unmatched. Germline assignment: CDR1 GTSNPN and CDR2 SVGIG (reference sequence). The sample taken for sequencing was peripheral blood. V and J are TRBV30 and TRBJ2-7; 8 positions agree with TRBD2. The receptor's source is a man at least 80 years old with acute or convalescent COVID-19. CDR3 residues: CAGGTSPYEQYF. Written as DNA, the CDR3 is TGTGCCGGCGGGACTAGTCCCTACGAGCAGTACTTC.